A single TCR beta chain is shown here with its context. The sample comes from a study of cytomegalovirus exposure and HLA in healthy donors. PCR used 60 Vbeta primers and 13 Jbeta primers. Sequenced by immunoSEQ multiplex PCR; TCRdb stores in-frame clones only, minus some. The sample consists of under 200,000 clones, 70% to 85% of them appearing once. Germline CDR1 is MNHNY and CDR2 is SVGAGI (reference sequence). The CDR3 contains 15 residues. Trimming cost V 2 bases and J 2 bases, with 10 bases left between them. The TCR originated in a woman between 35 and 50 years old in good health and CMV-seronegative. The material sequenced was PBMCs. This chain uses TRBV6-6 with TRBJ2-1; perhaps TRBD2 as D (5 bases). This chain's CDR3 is CASSYPSGTYNEQFF. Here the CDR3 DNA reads TGTGCCAGCAGTTACCCGAGCGGAACCTACAATGAGCAGTTCTTC.